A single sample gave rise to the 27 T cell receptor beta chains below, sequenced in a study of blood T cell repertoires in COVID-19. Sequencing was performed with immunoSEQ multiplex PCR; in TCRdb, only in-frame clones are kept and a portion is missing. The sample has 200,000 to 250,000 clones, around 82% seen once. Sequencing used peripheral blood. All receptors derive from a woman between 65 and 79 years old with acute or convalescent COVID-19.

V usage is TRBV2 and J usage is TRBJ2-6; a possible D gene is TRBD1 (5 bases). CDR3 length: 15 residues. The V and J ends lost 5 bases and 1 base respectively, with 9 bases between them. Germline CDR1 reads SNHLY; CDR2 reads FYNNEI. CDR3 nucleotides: TGTGCCAGCAGTCCCAGGGTATCTGGGGCCAACGTCCTGACTTTC. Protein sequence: CASSPRVSGANVLTF.

This CDR3 is CASSLLVGGDNSPLHF. The CDR3, as DNA: TGTGCCAGCAGCTTGTTAGTCGGCGGGGATAATTCACCCCTCCACTTT. The chain uses TRBV5-5 and TRBJ1-6; D call uncertain. This CDR3 contains 16 residues. Deletions cut 1 base from V and 5 bases from J, with 13 bases between. CDR1 is SGHKS, CDR2 YYEKEE, per germline (reference sequence). The full variable domain, its missing parts supplied by reference TRBV5-5 and TRBJ1-6, is DAGVTQSPTHLIKTRGQQVTLRCSPISGHKSVSWYQQVLGQGPQFIFQYYEKEERGRGNFPDRFSARQFPNYSSELNVNALLLGDSALYLCASSLLVGGDNSPLHFGNGTRLTVT.

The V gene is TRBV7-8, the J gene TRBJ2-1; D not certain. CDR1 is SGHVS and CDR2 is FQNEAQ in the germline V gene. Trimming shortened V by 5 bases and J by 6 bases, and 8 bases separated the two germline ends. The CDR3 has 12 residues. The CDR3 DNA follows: TGTGCCAGCAGCCCCCGGTCCAATGAGCAGTTCTTC. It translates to CASSPRSNEQFF. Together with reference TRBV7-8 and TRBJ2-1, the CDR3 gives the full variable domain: GAGVSQSPRYKVAKRGQDVALRCDPISGHVSLFWYQQALGQGPEFLTYFQNEAQLDKSGLPSDRFFAERPEGSVSTLKIQRTQQEDSAVYLCASSPRSNEQFFGPGTRLTVL.

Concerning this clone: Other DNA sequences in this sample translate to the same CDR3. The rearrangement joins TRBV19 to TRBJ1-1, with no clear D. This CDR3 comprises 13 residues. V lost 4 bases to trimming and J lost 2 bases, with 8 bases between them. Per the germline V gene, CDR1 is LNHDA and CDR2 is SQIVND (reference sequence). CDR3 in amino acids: CASSNSGNTEAFF. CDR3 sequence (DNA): TGTGCCAGTAGTAATAGCGGAAACACTGAAGCTTTCTTT.

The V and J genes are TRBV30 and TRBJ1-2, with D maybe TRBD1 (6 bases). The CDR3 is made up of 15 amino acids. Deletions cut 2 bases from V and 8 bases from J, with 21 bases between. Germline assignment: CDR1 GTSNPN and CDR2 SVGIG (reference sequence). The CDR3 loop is CAWSQFGRGTTGYTF. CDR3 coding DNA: TGTGCCTGGAGTCAGTTCGGTAGGGGGACCACGGGCTACACCTTC. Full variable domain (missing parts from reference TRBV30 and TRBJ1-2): SQTIHQWPATLVQPVGSPLSLECTVEGTSNPNLYWYRQAAGRGLQLLFYSVGIGQISSEVPQNLSASRPQDRQFILSSKKLLLSDSGFYLCAWSQFGRGTTGYTFGSGTRLTVV.

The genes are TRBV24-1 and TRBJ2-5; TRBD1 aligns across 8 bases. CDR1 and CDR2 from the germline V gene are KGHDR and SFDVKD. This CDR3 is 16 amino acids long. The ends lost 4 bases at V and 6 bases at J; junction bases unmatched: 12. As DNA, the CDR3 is TGTGCCACCAGTGACATAGGACAGGGAGTCGGTCAGACCCAGTACTTC. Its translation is CATSDIGQGVGQTQYF.

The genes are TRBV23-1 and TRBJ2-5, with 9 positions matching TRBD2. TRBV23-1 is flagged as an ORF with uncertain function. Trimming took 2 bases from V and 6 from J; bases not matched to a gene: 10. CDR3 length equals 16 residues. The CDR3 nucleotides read TGCGCCAGCAGTCAAAACCCTAGCGGGGCTGTAAAGACCCAGTACTTC. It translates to CASSQNPSGAVKTQYF.

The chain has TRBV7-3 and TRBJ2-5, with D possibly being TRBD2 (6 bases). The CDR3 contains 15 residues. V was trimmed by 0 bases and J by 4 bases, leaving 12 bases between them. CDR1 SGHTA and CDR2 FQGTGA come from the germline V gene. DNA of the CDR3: TGTGCCAGCAGCTTAACGCGGGGTCAAGGAGAGACCCAGTACTTC. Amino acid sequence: CASSLTRGQGETQYF.

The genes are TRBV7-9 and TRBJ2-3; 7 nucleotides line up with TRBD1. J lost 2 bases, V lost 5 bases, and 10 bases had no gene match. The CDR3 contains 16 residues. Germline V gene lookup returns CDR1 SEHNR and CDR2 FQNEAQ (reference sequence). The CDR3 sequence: CASSPPGTESTDTQYF. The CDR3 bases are TGTGCCAGCAGCCCCCCCGGGACAGAGTCCACAGATACGCAGTATTTT.

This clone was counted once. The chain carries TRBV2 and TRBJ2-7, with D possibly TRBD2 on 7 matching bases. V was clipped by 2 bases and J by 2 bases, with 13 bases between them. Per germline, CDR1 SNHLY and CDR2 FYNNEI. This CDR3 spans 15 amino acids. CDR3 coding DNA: TGTGCCAGCAGTGAAAGCGGGACAAGACCCTACGAGCAGTACTTC. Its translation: CASSESGTRPYEQYF.

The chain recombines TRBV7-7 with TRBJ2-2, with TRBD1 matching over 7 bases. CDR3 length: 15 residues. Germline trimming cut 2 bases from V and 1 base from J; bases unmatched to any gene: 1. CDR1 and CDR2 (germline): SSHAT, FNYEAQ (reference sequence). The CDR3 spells CASSLRDRNTGELFF. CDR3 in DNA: TGTGCCAGCAGCTTAAGGGACAGGAACACCGGGGAGCTGTTTTTT.

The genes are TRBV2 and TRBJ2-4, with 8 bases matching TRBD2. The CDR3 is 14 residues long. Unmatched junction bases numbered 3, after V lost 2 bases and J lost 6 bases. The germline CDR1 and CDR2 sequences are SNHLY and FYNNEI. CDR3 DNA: TGTGCCAGCAGTGAAACGGGGGGGCGAAACATTCAGTACTTC. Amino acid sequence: CASSETGGRNIQYF.

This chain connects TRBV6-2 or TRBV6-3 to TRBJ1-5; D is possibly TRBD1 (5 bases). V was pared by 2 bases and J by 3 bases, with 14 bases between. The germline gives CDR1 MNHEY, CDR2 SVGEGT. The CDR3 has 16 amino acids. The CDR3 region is CASSYGGSQVNQPQHF. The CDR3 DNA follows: TGTGCCAGCAGTTACGGGGGGAGCCAGGTCAATCAGCCCCAGCATTTT.

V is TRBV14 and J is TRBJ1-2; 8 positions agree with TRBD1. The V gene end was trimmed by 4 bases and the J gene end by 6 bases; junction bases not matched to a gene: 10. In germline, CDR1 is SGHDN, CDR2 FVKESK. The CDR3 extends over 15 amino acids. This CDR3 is CASSPHKDREHGYTF. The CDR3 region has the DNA TGTGCCAGCAGCCCTCACAAGGACAGGGAGCATGGCTACACCTTC.

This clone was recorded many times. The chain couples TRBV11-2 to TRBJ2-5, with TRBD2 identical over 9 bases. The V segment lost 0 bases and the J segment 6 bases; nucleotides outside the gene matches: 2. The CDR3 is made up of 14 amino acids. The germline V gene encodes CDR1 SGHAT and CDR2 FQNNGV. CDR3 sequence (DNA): TGTGCCAGCAGCTTAGAGCGGGGGGGGCAGACCCAGTACTTC. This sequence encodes CASSLERGGQTQYF.

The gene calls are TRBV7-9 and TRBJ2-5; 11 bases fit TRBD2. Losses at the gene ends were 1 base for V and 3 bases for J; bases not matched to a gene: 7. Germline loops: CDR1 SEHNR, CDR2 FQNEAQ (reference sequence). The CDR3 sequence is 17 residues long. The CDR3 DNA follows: TGTGCCAGCAGCTTAGTTCTAGCGGGGGGATCAAAAGAGACCCAGTACTTC. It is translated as CASSLVLAGGSKETQYF.

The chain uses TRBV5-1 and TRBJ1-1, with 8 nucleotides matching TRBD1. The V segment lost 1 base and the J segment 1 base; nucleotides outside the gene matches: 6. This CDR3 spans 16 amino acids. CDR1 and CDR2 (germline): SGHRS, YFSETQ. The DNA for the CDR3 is TGCGCCAGCAGCTTGACTGCGGGACAGGCGAACACTGAAGCTTTCTTT. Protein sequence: CASSLTAGQANTEAFF.

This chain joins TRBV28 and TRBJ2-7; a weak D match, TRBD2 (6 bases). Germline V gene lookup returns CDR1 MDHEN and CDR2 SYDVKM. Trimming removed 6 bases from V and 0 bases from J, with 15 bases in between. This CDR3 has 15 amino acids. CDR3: CASSFSGRSSYEQYV. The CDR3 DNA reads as TGTGCCAGCAGCTTTAGCGGTAGAAGCTCCTACGAGCAGTACGTC.

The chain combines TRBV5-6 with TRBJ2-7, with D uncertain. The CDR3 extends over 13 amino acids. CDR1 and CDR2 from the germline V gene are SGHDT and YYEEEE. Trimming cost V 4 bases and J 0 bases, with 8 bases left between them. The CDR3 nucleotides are TGTGCCAGCAGCGATCCTACCTCCTACGAGCAGTACTTC. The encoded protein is CASSDPTSYEQYF.

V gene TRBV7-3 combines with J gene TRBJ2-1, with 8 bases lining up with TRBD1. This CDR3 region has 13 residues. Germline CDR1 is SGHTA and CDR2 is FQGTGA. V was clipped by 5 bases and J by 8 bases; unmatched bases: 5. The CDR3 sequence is CASSQGATYEQFF. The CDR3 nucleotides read TGTGCCAGCAGCCAGGGGGCTACGTATGAGCAGTTCTTC.

The CDR3 region is CASSLAGLRRGYTF. For the CDR3, the DNA is TGTGCCAGCAGCTTAGCTGGCCTTCGGAGGGGCTACACCTTC. The rearrangement links TRBV7-8 to TRBJ1-2; D unresolved. CDR3 length: 14 amino acids. CDR1 is SGHVS and CDR2 is FQNEAQ in the germline V gene. V gave up 0 bases and J gave up 8 bases, with 13 bases separating them.

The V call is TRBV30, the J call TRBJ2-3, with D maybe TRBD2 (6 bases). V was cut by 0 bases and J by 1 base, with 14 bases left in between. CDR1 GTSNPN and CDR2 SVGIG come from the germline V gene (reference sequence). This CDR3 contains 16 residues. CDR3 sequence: CAWSVATGTGTDTQYF. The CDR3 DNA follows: TGTGCCTGGAGTGTCGCGACCGGGACTGGCACAGATACGCAGTATTTT. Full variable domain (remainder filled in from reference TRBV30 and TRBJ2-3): SQTIHQWPATLVQPVGSPLSLECTVEGTSNPNLYWYRQAAGRGLQLLFYSVGIGQISSEVPQNLSASRPQDRQFILSSKKLLLSDSGFYLCAWSVATGTGTDTQYFGPGTRLTVL.

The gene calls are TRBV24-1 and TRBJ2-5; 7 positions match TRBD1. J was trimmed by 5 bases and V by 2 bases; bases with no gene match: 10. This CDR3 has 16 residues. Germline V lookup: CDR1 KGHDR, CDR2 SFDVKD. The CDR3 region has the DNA TGTGCCACCAGTGATTCGCCTCGGACAGGAACGGAGACCCAGTACTTC. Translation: CATSDSPRTGTETQYF.

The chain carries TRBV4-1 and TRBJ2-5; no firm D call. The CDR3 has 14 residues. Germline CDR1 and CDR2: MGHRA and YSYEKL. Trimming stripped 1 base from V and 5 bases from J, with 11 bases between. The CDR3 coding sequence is TGCGCCAGCAGCCAAGTTGAACGCCGGGAGACCCAGTACTTC. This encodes CASSQVERRETQYF.

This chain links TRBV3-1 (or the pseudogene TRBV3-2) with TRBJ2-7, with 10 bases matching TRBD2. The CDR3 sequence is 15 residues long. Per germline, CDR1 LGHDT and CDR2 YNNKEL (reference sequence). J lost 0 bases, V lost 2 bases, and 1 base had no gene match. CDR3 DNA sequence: TGTGCCAGCAGCCAAATAGCGGGGGGCTCCTACGAGCAGTACTTC. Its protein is CASSQIAGGSYEQYF.

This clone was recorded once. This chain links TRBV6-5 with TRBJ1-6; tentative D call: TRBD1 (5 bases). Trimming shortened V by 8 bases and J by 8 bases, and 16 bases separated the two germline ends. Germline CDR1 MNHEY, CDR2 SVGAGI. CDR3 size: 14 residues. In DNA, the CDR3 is TGTGCCAGCGGCCGAACGGGGGGGGATTCACCCCTCCACTTT. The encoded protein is CASGRTGGDSPLHF.

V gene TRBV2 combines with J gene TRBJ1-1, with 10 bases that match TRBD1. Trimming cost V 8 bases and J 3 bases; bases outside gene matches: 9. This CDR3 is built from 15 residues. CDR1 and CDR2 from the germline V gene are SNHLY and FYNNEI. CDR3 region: CASRYAGTGDTEAFF. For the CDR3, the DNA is TGTGCCAGCCGATACGCCGGGACAGGGGACACTGAAGCTTTCTTT.